These 27 T cell receptor beta chains were sequenced from one sample in a study of cytomegalovirus exposure and HLA in healthy donors. With 60 Vbeta and 13 Jbeta primers, the PCR was carried out. Profiled with immunoSEQ multiplex PCR; TCRdb holds only in-frame clones, not every one. Here the sample spans some 57,000 clones, about 81% being singletons. Sequenced sample: PBMCs. These receptors all stem from a woman under 40 in good health and CMV-seronegative.

The chain is built from TRBV27 and TRBJ1-4, with a possible D match to TRBD1 (5 bases). CDR1 and CDR2 from the germline V gene are MNHEY and SMNVEV (reference sequence). Between the trimmed V and J ends, which lost 8 bases and 4 bases, there was a span of 23 bases. This CDR3 contains 17 residues. This CDR3 reads CASGRRQRGIFNEKLFF. DNA for the CDR3: TGTGCCAGCGGACGGCGGCAGCGGGGCATTTTTAATGAAAAACTGTTTTTT. The whole variable domain, filled in from reference TRBV27 and TRBJ1-4, reads EAQVTQNPRYLITVTGKKLTVTCSQNMNHEYMSWYRQDPGLGLRQIYYSMNVEVTDKGDVPEGYKVSRKEKRNFPLILESPSPNQTSLYFCASGRRQRGIFNEKLFFGSGTQLSVL.

The genes are TRBV5-1 and TRBJ2-7; 11 positions match TRBD2. V lost 3 bases to trimming and J lost 3 bases; unmatched junction nucleotides: 17. The CDR3 totals 19 residues. Germline CDR1 SGHRS, CDR2 YFSETQ. The CDR3 loop reads CASSSAGSVSSGRNYEQYF. CDR3 nucleotides: TGCGCCAGCAGCTCGGCAGGGAGTGTATCTAGCGGGAGGAACTACGAGCAGTACTTC.

The sample holds a few counts of this clone. CDR3 amino acids: CASSYGQSNQPQHF. For the CDR3, the DNA is TGTGCCAGCAGTTACGGGCAGAGCAATCAGCCCCAGCATTTT. The chain recombines TRBV6-5 with TRBJ1-5; D not certain. The CDR3 loop spans 14 amino acids. With 2 bases removed from V and 1 base from J, the gap between germline ends came to 6 bases. From germline, CDR1 is MNHEY and CDR2 SVGAGI.

V gene TRBV5-6 combines with J gene TRBJ2-1; D possibly corresponds to TRBD2 (9 bases). Germline-derived CDR1 and CDR2 are SGHDT and YYEEEE. V was pared by 5 bases and J by 5 bases, with 23 bases between. The CDR3 spans 17 residues. Here the CDR3 DNA reads TGTGCCAGCAGAAACAGGGGGGGTAGCGGGAGTAACAATGAGCAGTTCTTC. Translating gives CASRNRGGSGSNNEQFF.

The CDR3 sequence: CASSFRTTGNEQYF. The DNA of the CDR3 is TGTGCCAGCAGTTTCCGGACGACAGGCAACGAGCAGTACTTC. The chain combines TRBV27 with TRBJ2-7; D is perhaps TRBD1 (6 bases). Germline-derived CDR1 and CDR2 are MNHEY and SMNVEV (reference sequence). The CDR3 is 14 amino acids. The V end was cut by 3 bases, the J end by 5 bases, with 14 bases between.

This clone has only a few counts. V usage is TRBV30 and J usage is TRBJ1-6; a possible D gene is TRBD1 (6 bases). The CDR3 loop spans 17 amino acids. V dropped 6 bases and J dropped 0 bases, with 18 bases sitting between them. The germline V gene encodes CDR1 GTSNPN and CDR2 SVGIG (reference sequence). CDR3 sequence (DNA): TGTGCCTGTACCCCGGGACACCTAAGCTCCTATAATTCACCCCTCCACTTT. Translation: CACTPGHLSSYNSPLHF.

V is TRBV20-1 and J is TRBJ2-1; D is possibly TRBD1 (5 bases). Trimming removed 3 bases from V and 12 bases from J, with 12 bases in between. The germline V gene has CDR1 DFQATT and CDR2 SNEGSKA (reference sequence). CDR3 length: 11 amino acids. The CDR3 region has the DNA TGCAGTGCTAGTAGGGGCCCGACGCAGTTCTTC. This encodes CSASRGPTQFF.

J is TRBJ2-7 and V is TRBV5-1; unclear D gene. Germline lookup yields CDR1 SGHRS and CDR2 YFSETQ. The V and J ends lost 2 bases and 0 bases respectively, with 3 bases between them. CDR3 size: 12 residues. CDR3 nucleotides: TGCGCCAGCAGCTTCAACTCCTACGAGCAGTACTTC. Translated, it gives CASSFNSYEQYF.

The rearrangement uses TRBV28 and TRBJ1-3; 7 bases align to TRBD1. Germline V lookup: CDR1 MDHEN, CDR2 SYDVKM. The ends lost 5 bases at V and 4 bases at J; junction bases unmatched: 8. The CDR3 extends over 15 amino acids. Here the CDR3 reads CASSRPGTAGNTIYF. Here the CDR3 DNA reads TGTGCCAGCAGTAGACCCGGGACAGCGGGAAACACCATATATTTT.

DNA of the CDR3: TGTGCCAGCAGTCCCACCCTAGCGGGAGGCCCCTACGAGCAGTACTTC. It specifies CASSPTLAGGPYEQYF. The chain recombines TRBV27 with TRBJ2-7; TRBD2 aligns across 11 bases. CDR3 size: 16 residues. Trimming cost V 5 bases and J 2 bases; bases outside gene matches: 8. In germline, CDR1 is MNHEY, CDR2 SMNVEV (reference sequence).

V is TRBV5-1 and J is TRBJ1-1; TRBD1 aligns across 7 bases. CDR1 is SGHRS and CDR2 is YFSETQ in the germline V gene. Trimming took 5 bases from V and 6 from J; bases not matched to a gene: 13. The CDR3 spans 15 residues. CDR3 DNA sequence: TGCGCCAGCAGACGCATTACAGGGGATTCCTCTGAAGCTTTCTTT. Its translation is CASRRITGDSSEAFF.

The chain uses TRBV19 and TRBJ1-4; 9 bases are a match to TRBD1. After removal of 3 bases from V and 4 bases from J, the junction contained 6 bases not matched to a gene. This CDR3 has 16 residues. Germline CDR1 is LNHDA and CDR2 is SQIVND (reference sequence). CDR3 coding DNA: TGTGCCAGTAGTATCCGTCCGACAGGGGGTAATGAAAAACTGTTTTTT. Its translation is CASSIRPTGGNEKLFF.

V usage is TRBV6-5 and J usage is TRBJ2-1; 9 bases map to TRBD2. The CDR3 spans 16 residues. V was pared by 2 bases and J by 7 bases, with 9 bases of the junction left unmatched. Germline V gene sequence: CDR1 MNHEY, CDR2 SVGAGI. CDR3: CASSYILAGGGNEQFF. The CDR3 DNA is TGTGCCAGCAGTTACATACTAGCGGGTGGGGGGAATGAGCAGTTCTTC.

This chain joins TRBV7-9 and TRBJ1-4, with unresolved D. The CDR3 runs to 13 residues. Deletions cut 4 bases from V and 0 bases from J, with 3 bases between. Germline V gene lookup returns CDR1 SEHNR and CDR2 FQNEAQ (reference sequence). The CDR3 region is CASSYSTNEKLFF. The DNA for the CDR3 is TGTGCCAGCAGCTACTCAACTAATGAAAAACTGTTTTTT. The full variable domain, with the rest looked up from reference TRBV7-9 and TRBJ1-4, is DTGVSQNPRHKITKRGQNVTFRCDPISEHNRLYWYRQTLGQGPEFLTYFQNEAQLEKSRLLSDRFSAERPKGSFSTLEIQRTEQGDSAMYLCASSYSTNEKLFFGSGTQLSVL.

This chain joins TRBV5-6 and TRBJ1-1; D remains unclear. Germline CDR1 SGHDT, CDR2 YYEEEE. CDR3 length: 14 amino acids. The V and J ends lost 4 bases and 3 bases respectively, with 13 bases between them. CDR3 loop: CASSLDAGYTEAFF. The CDR3 region has the DNA TGTGCCAGCAGCCTGGACGCGGGCTACACTGAAGCTTTCTTT.

Only one count was recorded for this clone. This chain connects TRBV29-1 to TRBJ2-3; D not certain. This CDR3 is built from 12 residues. V gave up 8 bases and J gave up 2 bases, with 11 bases separating them. The V gene's germline CDR1 is SQVTM and CDR2 ANQGSEA. The CDR3 nucleotides are TGCAGCCACCACGGGTACACAGATACGCAGTATTTT. This encodes CSHHGYTDTQYF.

This clone was counted once. V is TRBV28 and J is TRBJ2-3; 11 nucleotides agree with TRBD2. Germline CDR1 and CDR2: MDHEN and SYDVKM. The trim removed 4 bases at V and 4 bases at J, leaving 10 bases unmatched. The CDR3 loop spans 17 amino acids. CDR3 sequence reads: CASSSGLTSGSSDTQYF. CDR3 DNA: TGTGCCAGCAGTTCCGGTTTAACTAGCGGGAGTTCAGATACGCAGTATTTT.

The rearrangement joins TRBV7-6 to TRBJ2-3; 8 nucleotides align to TRBD2. Germline V CDR1 and CDR2: SGHVS, FNYEAQ. V shed 3 bases, J shed 3 bases, and the junction held 2 bases outside the gene matches. CDR3 size: 14 residues. CDR3 sequence (DNA): TGTGCCAGCAGCTTGGTAGCGGGAACAGATACGCAGTATTTT. It is translated as CASSLVAGTDTQYF.

This clone was seen just once. This rearrangement joins TRBV19 to TRBJ2-5, with 12 bases lining up with TRBD1. CDR1 and CDR2 from the germline V gene are LNHDA and SQIVND (reference sequence). The CDR3 sequence is 17 residues long. V trimming: 8 bases; J trimming: 5 bases; junction bases outside the gene matches: 15. CDR3 region: CASLRVNRDRGRETQYF. The CDR3 DNA sequence: TGTGCCAGTCTAAGAGTCAACCGGGACAGGGGGCGGGAGACCCAGTACTTC.

The chain is built from TRBV6-5 and TRBJ2-3; 12 bases are a match to TRBD2. The CDR3 is 16 residues long. V lost 4 bases, J lost 4 bases, and 6 bases stayed unmatched. Germline CDR1 is MNHEY and CDR2 is SVGAGI. The CDR3 sequence is CASSSLAGGGSDTQYF. The CDR3 DNA follows: TGTGCCAGCAGTTCGCTAGCGGGAGGGGGATCAGATACGCAGTATTTT.

In DNA form, the CDR3 reads TGTGCCAGCAGTTGGACTTCTAGCACAGATACGCAGTATTTT. Protein sequence: CASSWTSSTDTQYF. This chain links TRBV6-5 with TRBJ2-3; tentatively, D is TRBD2 (5 bases). The CDR3 spans 14 residues. Germline CDR1 MNHEY, CDR2 SVGAGI. V dropped 4 bases and J dropped 0 bases, with 8 bases sitting between them.

The CDR3 DNA reads TGTGCCAGCAGTGAAGGGACTAGCACCACCGGGGAGCTGTTTTTT. Protein sequence: CASSEGTSTTGELFF. This sequence joins TRBV2 and TRBJ2-2; 8 positions match TRBD2. Looked up from germline, CDR1 is SNHLY and CDR2 is FYNNEI. With V trimmed by 1 base and J by 4 bases, 2 bases remained unmatched. The CDR3 has 15 amino acids.

This clone was observed a single time. The rearrangement uses TRBV10-2 and TRBJ2-1; D possibly corresponds to TRBD1 (6 bases). With 3 bases removed from V and 2 bases from J, the gap between germline ends came to 17 bases. The CDR3 covers 17 residues. The germline gives CDR1 WSHSY, CDR2 SAAADI. CDR3 nucleotide sequence: TGCGCCAGCAGTGAATTAGGTAGGGACATACCCTACAATGAGCAGTTCTTC. This gives the protein CASSELGRDIPYNEQFF.

V and J are TRBV9 and TRBJ1-6, with D hard to call. With 3 bases removed from V and 6 bases from J, the gap between germline ends came to 4 bases. This CDR3 is built from 12 residues. CDR1 and CDR2 from the germline V gene are SGDLS and YYNGEE. In DNA form, the CDR3 reads TGTGCCAGCAGCGGGCTTAATTCACCCCTCCACTTT. As protein: CASSGLNSPLHF.

This clone has just one count. CDR3 residues: CASSSQIQNEKLFF. The CDR3 bases are TGTGCCAGTAGTTCGCAGATACAAAATGAAAAACTGTTTTTT. The J gene is TRBJ1-4, the V gene TRBV19; D ambiguous. The CDR3 is 14 residues long. Trimming stripped 5 bases from V and 5 bases from J, with 12 bases between. Germline CDR1 and CDR2: LNHDA and SQIVND (reference sequence).

The rearrangement uses TRBV6-4 and TRBJ2-3; 13 bases align to TRBD2. CDR3 length: 24 amino acids. Losses at the gene ends were 0 bases for V and 2 bases for J; bases not matched to a gene: 23. In germline, CDR1 is MRHNA, CDR2 SNTAGT. The CDR3 sequence is CASSDSEELAGGPKHYFLTDTQYF. The CDR3 DNA reads as TGTGCCAGCAGTGACTCAGAGGAACTAGCGGGAGGGCCGAAGCACTATTTTCTCACAGATACGCAGTATTTT.

This clone has more than one count but fewer than ten. The rearrangement joins TRBV10-1 to TRBJ2-1; TRBD1 aligns across 9 bases. The V gene's germline CDR1 is WNHNN and CDR2 SYGVQD (reference sequence). This CDR3 region has 13 residues. V lost 0 bases, J lost 10 bases, and 1 base stayed unmatched. The CDR3 DNA reads as TGCGCCAGCAGTGAGTCGGGGACAGGGGAGCAGTTCTTC. Amino acids: CASSESGTGEQFF.